Each of the 21 T cell receptor beta chains below was sequenced from the same sample in a study of blood T cell repertoires in COVID-19. Profiled with immunoSEQ multiplex PCR; TCRdb holds only in-frame clones, not every one. The table shows 120,000 or so clones, with over 75% occurring only once. The sample was peripheral blood. These receptors were obtained from a man aged 25 to 40 with COVID-19, enrolled during active disease.

The CDR3 nucleotides read TGTGCCAGCAGTACAATCCACCTTTCCGCCAGCGGGGGGGTCACCGGGGAGCTGTTTTTT. Encoded protein: CASSTIHLSASGGVTGELFF. The gene calls are TRBV6-2 or TRBV6-3 and TRBJ2-2; the match to TRBD2 covers 10 bases. The germline gives CDR1 MNHEY, CDR2 SVGEGT. V lost 5 bases, J lost 4 bases, and 19 bases stayed unmatched. The CDR3 spans 20 residues.

This chain connects TRBV9 to TRBJ2-1; TRBD2 matches 12 bases. V shed 4 bases, J shed 4 bases, and the junction held 9 bases outside the gene matches. There are 17 residues in the CDR3. Germline CDR1 and CDR2: SGDLS and YYNGEE. The CDR3 DNA follows: TGTGCCAGCAGCCCAACTAGCGGGGGGCCCCTATACAATGAGCAGTTCTTC. Translation gives CASSPTSGGPLYNEQFF.

The chain carries TRBV4-1 and TRBJ1-6, with 8 bases aligning to TRBD1. The V gene end was trimmed by 4 bases and the J gene end by 5 bases; junction bases not matched to a gene: 7. Germline-derived CDR1 and CDR2 are MGHRA and YSYEKL. The CDR3 runs to 16 residues. The chain's CDR3 is CASSRVRGQDNSPLHF. CDR3 nucleotides: TGCGCCAGCAGCCGGGTGCGGGGACAGGATAATTCACCCCTCCACTTT.

The CDR3 region is CASSFGGRGGSEKLFF. Here the CDR3 DNA reads TGTGCCAGCAGCTTTGGGGGTCGGGGAGGGAGTGAAAAACTGTTTTTT. The genes are TRBV7-2 and TRBJ1-4; a weak D match, TRBD1 (5 bases). Germline CDR1 SGHTA, CDR2 FQGNSA. Trimming took off 3 bases at V and 7 bases at J, with 18 bases between the two ends. The CDR3 covers 16 residues.

The rearrangement links TRBV4-1 to TRBJ1-2; D gene ambiguous. The germline CDR1 and CDR2 sequences are MGHRA and YSYEKL. The CDR3 spans 13 residues. V was shortened by 4 bases and J by 4 bases, with 10 bases between the two germline ends. The CDR3 sequence is CASSPSRPYGYTF. The DNA for the CDR3 is TGCGCCAGCAGCCCCAGCAGGCCCTATGGCTACACCTTC.

This sequence joins TRBV30 and TRBJ2-3; 7 nucleotides align to TRBD1. CDR3 length: 14 amino acids. V lost 5 bases, J lost 0 bases, and 5 bases stayed unmatched. Germline lookup yields CDR1 GTSNPN and CDR2 SVGIG (reference sequence). The CDR3 bases are TGTGCCTGGGCGAGGGGACAGAGCACAGATACGCAGTATTTT. Its translation: CAWARGQSTDTQYF.

The rearrangement uses TRBV10-3 and TRBJ1-2; 10 bases are a match to TRBD1. The CDR3 is 15 residues long. The germline V gene has CDR1 ENHRY and CDR2 SYGVKD. J was trimmed by 8 bases and V by 10 bases; bases with no gene match: 16. The CDR3 DNA follows: TGTGCCACCGTGAAAGAGACAGGGGGCTTTGAAGGCTACACCTTC. This sequence encodes CATVKETGGFEGYTF.

The chain carries TRBV21-1 and TRBJ2-7; the listed D gene, TRBD1, was not tested against the DNA. TRBV21-1 is labeled a pseudogene. The CDR3 covers 15 residues. The CDR3 DNA is TGTGCCAGCAGCATTACCGGGACAGTAGGTTACGAGCAGTACTTC. Translated: CASSITGTVGYEQYF.

This chain connects TRBV20-1 to TRBJ2-3; no definite D call. There are 10 residues in the CDR3. Trimming cost V 7 bases and J 6 bases, with 8 bases left between them. Germline assignment: CDR1 DFQATT and CDR2 SNEGSKA (reference sequence). The CDR3 spells CSGALDTQYF. The CDR3 bases are TGCAGTGGGGCTTTGGATACGCAGTATTTT.

This clone was seen a few times. The chain is built from TRBV12-3 or TRBV12-4 and TRBJ2-2; D unresolved. There are 12 residues in the CDR3. Trimming shortened V by 3 bases and J by 5 bases, and 4 bases separated the two germline ends. CDR3: CASSFTTGELFF. CDR3 nucleotides: TGTGCCAGCAGTTTTACAACCGGGGAGCTGTTTTTT.

This chain connects TRBV7-3 to TRBJ1-5; D not certain. Trimming left V 10 bases short and J 5 bases short, with 18 bases between. The CDR3 spans 14 residues. CDR1 SGHTA and CDR2 FQGTGA come from the germline V gene. The CDR3 bases are TGTGCCACCACAGCACCGCGGAGGGATCAGCCCCAGCATTTT. Residues: CATTAPRRDQPQHF.

This chain connects TRBV5-4 to TRBJ2-7, with D perhaps TRBD1 (6 bases). The CDR3 is 16 residues long. In germline, CDR1 is SGHNT, CDR2 YYREEE (reference sequence). V was pared by 4 bases and J by 3 bases, with 20 bases between. CDR3 sequence (DNA): TGTGCCAGCAGCCCCCACCCAGGGGTTAGTCTCTACGAGCAGTACTTC. It codes for CASSPHPGVSLYEQYF. Drawing the rest from reference TRBV5-4 and TRBJ2-7, the complete variable domain is ETGVTQSPTHLIKTRGQQVTLRCSSQSGHNTVSWYQQALGQGPQFIFQYYREEENGRGNFPPRFSGLQFPNYSSELNVNALELDDSALYLCASSPHPGVSLYEQYFGPGTRLTVT.

The rearrangement links TRBV29-1 to TRBJ2-2; 7 bases align to TRBD2. V shed 7 bases and J 5 bases; nucleotides not matched to a gene: 7. CDR1 is SQVTM, CDR2 ANQGSEA, per germline. This CDR3 is built from 13 residues. The CDR3 protein is CSGGGRYTGELFF. In DNA, the CDR3 is TGCAGCGGTGGCGGGAGATATACCGGGGAGCTGTTTTTT.

V and J are TRBV19 and TRBJ1-1, with TRBD1 matching over 7 bases. CDR3 length: 15 amino acids. Germline CDR1 and CDR2: LNHDA and SQIVND (reference sequence). The V gene end was trimmed by 6 bases and the J gene end by 5 bases; junction bases not matched to a gene: 12. The CDR3 DNA follows: TGTGCCAGTAGGAGATCAGGGGGTAGTGTGACTGAAGCTTTCTTT. This encodes CASRRSGGSVTEAFF.

The chain recombines TRBV2 with TRBJ1-2; maybe TRBD1 (5 bases). The CDR3 runs 13 residues. The germline CDR1 and CDR2 sequences are SNHLY and FYNNEI. The V end lost 2 bases, the J end lost 6 bases, and 10 bases lay between the germline ends. CDR3 amino acids: CASSEKGIHGYTF. Here the CDR3 DNA reads TGTGCCAGCAGTGAAAAGGGGATTCATGGCTACACCTTC.

This chain joins TRBV6-5 and TRBJ1-2; TRBD1 matches at 11 bases. The CDR3 has 15 amino acids. CDR1 MNHEY and CDR2 SVGAGI come from the germline V gene. Trimming removed 6 bases from V and 6 bases from J; junction bases left unmatched: 9. The CDR3 region is CASRSGTGGFNGYTF. CDR3 sequence (DNA): TGTGCCAGCAGATCCGGGACAGGGGGTTTTAATGGCTACACCTTC.

The chain has TRBV19 and TRBJ1-2; 9 bases line up with TRBD1. The CDR3 has 13 amino acids. From germline, CDR1 is LNHDA and CDR2 SQIVND (reference sequence). J lost 8 bases, V lost 8 bases, and 9 bases had no gene match. CDR3 in DNA: TGTGCCAGTCTAAAACAGGGGGCGGAAGGCTACACCTTC. Translated: CASLKQGAEGYTF.

This chain links TRBV12-3 or TRBV12-4 with TRBJ1-2, with D possibly TRBD1 on 6 matching bases. Trimming stripped 6 bases from V and 3 bases from J, with 11 bases between. The CDR3 has 13 amino acids. The CDR3 loop is CASRDTGHYGYTF. DNA for the CDR3: TGTGCCAGCAGGGATACAGGGCACTATGGCTACACCTTC.

The V gene is TRBV6-5, the J gene TRBJ2-3, with a tentative D call TRBD2 (5 bases). V was trimmed by 7 bases and J by 5 bases, leaving 16 bases between them. Germline lookup yields CDR1 MNHEY and CDR2 SVGAGI. There are 14 residues in the CDR3. The CDR3 DNA follows: TGTGCCAGCACCGCGGGCCCTGCCCTAGATACGCAGTATTTT. Its translation: CASTAGPALDTQYF.

In DNA form, the CDR3 reads TGTGCCAGCAGTTACGGGCGGGGGAGCTCCTACGAGCAGTACTTC. It specifies CASSYGRGSSYEQYF. The rearrangement joins TRBV6-6 to TRBJ2-7; 7 bases are shared with TRBD2. CDR1 and CDR2 from the germline V gene are MNHNY and SVGAGI (reference sequence). This CDR3 contains 15 residues. The junction had 4 bases not matched to a gene; V was cut back by 2 bases and J by 0 bases.

This clone came up once. The chain carries TRBV7-9 and TRBJ2-5, with 9 bases aligning to TRBD2. The CDR3 covers 16 residues. CDR1 and CDR2 from the germline V gene are SEHNR and FQNEAQ (reference sequence). J gave up 5 bases and V 1 base, and 8 bases lay outside the gene matches. The CDR3, as DNA: TGTGCCAGCAGCTTAGGGAGCGGGGGGATGGCGGAGACCCAGTACTTC. Translation gives CASSLGSGGMAETQYF.